This TCR beta chain stems from a study of blood T cell repertoires in COVID-19. Study-wide context: In each case, the material was cDNA or gDNA derived from T cells, B-cell-depleted T cells, or PBMCs.

V shed 3 bases and J shed 6 bases, with 8 bases lying between them. CDR1 SNHLY and CDR2 FYNNEI come from the germline V gene. This CDR3 region has 13 residues. Only in-frame clones appear in the TCRdb table, and some are missing; sequencing was by immunoSEQ multiplex PCR. The top ten clones hold roughly 7% of a sample with 170,000 or so clones, 87% of them seen once. Cohorts were determined from participant-reported clinical history. Recovered status in Cohort 3 required two negative PCRs, clearance, or symptom resolution. The chain links TRBV2 to TRBJ2-2, with D possibly being TRBD1 (7 bases). The source of this sequence is a woman aged 45-59 years who had recovered from COVID-19. The source material was PBMCs or T cells enriched from blood (not recorded which). This chain's CDR3 is CASSDRGAGELFF. The CDR3 DNA follows: TGTGCCAGCAGTGACAGGGGGGCCGGGGAGCTGTTTTTT.